This is a list of T cell receptor beta chains from one sample in a study of control samples from healthy donors and cancer patients. Here immunoSEQ multiplex PCR was the method, and the copy in TCRdb shows in-frame clones only, minus some. Of about 140,000 clones listed, 91% are singletons. Sequencing was done on a sample of blood. Source of these receptors: a man aged 18-30 years in good health. CDR3s include the opening cysteine and the closing phenylalanine or tryptophan. Fields, in order: CDR3 protein, CDR3 DNA, D gene, V gene, J gene, clone size. The D gene is left open where the match is weak. The size of a clone is reported for some rows only, either as once, few or many, or as a class for expanded clones.

cdr3_aa: CANSAAGRSNSPLHF; cdr3_nt: TGTGCCAACAGCGCGGCCGGCCGCTCTAATTCACCCCTCCACTTT; d_call: .; v_call: TRBV5-4; j_call: TRBJ1-6; clone_size: .
cdr3_aa: CASSPSEHQPQHF; cdr3_nt: TGTGCCAGCAGCCCATCAGAGCATCAGCCCCAGCATTTT; d_call: .; v_call: TRBV28; j_call: TRBJ1-5; clone_size: .
cdr3_aa: CASSRGGASAQETQYF; cdr3_nt: TGTGCCAGCAGCCGAGGAGGGGCTAGCGCTCAAGAGACCCAGTACTTC; d_call: .; v_call: TRBV9; j_call: TRBJ2-5; clone_size: .
cdr3_aa: CASSPAGGPYNEQFF; cdr3_nt: TGTGCCAGCAGCCCGGCGGGGGGACCCTACAATGAGCAGTTCTTC; d_call: TRBD2; v_call: TRBV7-3; j_call: TRBJ2-1; clone_size: .
cdr3_aa: CASSLEGAYGYTF; cdr3_nt: TGCGCCAGCAGCTTGGAGGGGGCTTATGGCTACACCTTC; d_call: TRBD1; v_call: TRBV5-1; j_call: TRBJ1-2; clone_size: .
cdr3_aa: CASSSRDRGTGELFF; cdr3_nt: TGTGCCAGCAGCTCCCGGGACAGGGGAACCGGGGAGCTGTTTTTT; d_call: TRBD1; v_call: TRBV11-2; j_call: TRBJ2-2; clone_size: once
cdr3_aa: CASSLFSSYNSPLHF; cdr3_nt: TGTGCCAGCAGCTTGTTTAGCTCCTATAATTCACCCCTCCACTTT; d_call: .; v_call: TRBV5-5; j_call: TRBJ1-6; clone_size: .
cdr3_aa: CASSLRGTAGVNTEAFF; cdr3_nt: TGCGCCAGCAGCTTGAGGGGAACCGCTGGAGTGAACACTGAAGCTTTCTTT; d_call: .; v_call: TRBV5-1; j_call: TRBJ1-1; clone_size: once
cdr3_aa: CASSASRTGNTEAFF; cdr3_nt: TGTGCCAGCAGCGCAAGCCGGACAGGAAACACTGAAGCTTTCTTT; d_call: TRBD1; v_call: TRBV11-2; j_call: TRBJ1-1; clone_size: .
cdr3_aa: CASSMGQGDTGELFF; cdr3_nt: TGTGCCAGCAGCATGGGGCAGGGTGACACCGGGGAGCTGTTTTTT; d_call: .; v_call: TRBV7-9; j_call: TRBJ2-2; clone_size: .
cdr3_aa: CASSPGQGDQPQHF; cdr3_nt: TGTGCCAGCAGCCCGGGACAGGGGGATCAGCCCCAGCATTTT; d_call: TRBD1; v_call: TRBV7-9; j_call: TRBJ1-5; clone_size: .
cdr3_aa: CASSVEVGTATSPLHF; cdr3_nt: TGCGCCAGCAGCGTGGAGGTTGGGACAGCAACTTCACCCCTCCACTTT; d_call: TRBD1; v_call: TRBV5-1; j_call: TRBJ1-6; clone_size: .
cdr3_aa: CASSAKDGYEQYF; cdr3_nt: TGCGCCAGCAGCGCGAAAGACGGTTACGAGCAGTACTTC; d_call: .; v_call: TRBV4-1; j_call: TRBJ2-7; clone_size: once
cdr3_aa: CASSGLAGGQETQYF; cdr3_nt: TGTGCCAGTAGTGGGCTAGCGGGGGGGCAAGAGACCCAGTACTTC; d_call: TRBD2; v_call: TRBV19; j_call: TRBJ2-5; clone_size: once
cdr3_aa: CASSRGPGELFF; cdr3_nt: TGTGCCAGCAGCCGGGGGCCCGGGGAGCTGTTTTTT; d_call: .; v_call: TRBV3-1/TRBV3-2; j_call: TRBJ2-2; clone_size: .
cdr3_aa: CASSLPGQGLEAFF; cdr3_nt: TGTGCCAGTAGTTTACCGGGACAGGGCCTTGAAGCTTTCTTT; d_call: TRBD1; v_call: TRBV19; j_call: TRBJ1-1; clone_size: .
cdr3_aa: CASSKFRLVNTGELFF; cdr3_nt: TGTGCCAGTAGTAAGTTTCGGCTCGTGAACACCGGGGAGCTGTTTTTT; d_call: .; v_call: TRBV19; j_call: TRBJ2-2; clone_size: once
cdr3_aa: CASSSGQGASLGYTF; cdr3_nt: TGCGCCAGCAGCAGCGGACAGGGGGCGAGTTTAGGCTACACCTTC; d_call: TRBD1; v_call: TRBV5-1; j_call: TRBJ1-2; clone_size: .
cdr3_aa: CASTPGALGANVLTF; cdr3_nt: TGTGCCAGCACTCCGGGAGCGTTGGGGGCCAACGTCCTGACTTTC; d_call: .; v_call: TRBV5-8; j_call: TRBJ2-6; clone_size: .
cdr3_aa: CASSLAGQGNTEAFF; cdr3_nt: TGTGCCAGCAGCTTGGCGGGACAGGGGAACACTGAAGCTTTCTTT; d_call: TRBD1; v_call: TRBV11-2; j_call: TRBJ1-1; clone_size: .
cdr3_aa: CATVPGHDTEAFF; cdr3_nt: TGTGCCACCGTCCCGGGGCATGACACTGAAGCTTTCTTT; d_call: .; v_call: TRBV10-3; j_call: TRBJ1-1; clone_size: .
cdr3_aa: CASSVGSGDGYTF; cdr3_nt: TGTGCCAGCAGCGTAGGCTCAGGGGACGGCTACACCTTC; d_call: .; v_call: TRBV9; j_call: TRBJ1-2; clone_size: .
cdr3_aa: CASSPGVGGASDTQYF; cdr3_nt: TGTGCCAGCTCTCCCGGCGTTGGGGGGGCTTCAGATACGCAGTATTTT; d_call: .; v_call: TRBV18; j_call: TRBJ2-3; clone_size: .
cdr3_aa: CAWNRRDPPEAFF; cdr3_nt: TGTGCCTGGAACCGGAGGGATCCACCTGAAGCTTTCTTT; d_call: .; v_call: TRBV30; j_call: TRBJ1-1; clone_size: .
cdr3_aa: CASSAPGLEISETQYF; cdr3_nt: TGTGCCAGCAGCGCCCCGGGACTAGAAATTTCGGAGACCCAGTACTTC; d_call: TRBD2; v_call: TRBV5-6; j_call: TRBJ2-5; clone_size: .
cdr3_aa: CASSLEHNEKLFF; cdr3_nt: TGTGCCAGCAGCTTAGAACATAATGAAAAACTGTTTTTT; d_call: .; v_call: TRBV7-2; j_call: TRBJ1-4; clone_size: .
cdr3_aa: CASSLGSGGTDTQYF; cdr3_nt: TGTGCCAGCAGCTTAGGTAGCGGGGGCACAGATACGCAGTATTTT; d_call: TRBD2; v_call: TRBV11-1; j_call: TRBJ2-3; clone_size: .
cdr3_aa: CASSGQGSMNTEAFF; cdr3_nt: TGTGCCAGCAGTGGACAGGGGAGCATGAACACTGAAGCTTTCTTT; d_call: TRBD1; v_call: TRBV28; j_call: TRBJ1-1; clone_size: .
cdr3_aa: CAWSGSGQGNQPQHF; cdr3_nt: TGTGCCTGGAGTGGCTCCGGACAGGGAAATCAGCCCCAGCATTTT; d_call: TRBD1; v_call: TRBV30; j_call: TRBJ1-5; clone_size: .
cdr3_aa: CASSQDRYTDTQYF; cdr3_nt: TGCGCCAGCAGCCAAGACCGGTACACAGATACGCAGTATTTT; d_call: .; v_call: TRBV4-1; j_call: TRBJ2-3; clone_size: .
cdr3_aa: CASSESQGGGYTF; cdr3_nt: TGTGCCAGCAGTGAATCTCAAGGGGGAGGCTACACCTTC; d_call: .; v_call: TRBV6-1; j_call: TRBJ1-2; clone_size: .
cdr3_aa: CASSFGGQETQYF; cdr3_nt: TGTGCCAGCAGCTTCGGCGGCCAAGAGACCCAGTACTTC; d_call: .; v_call: TRBV11-2; j_call: TRBJ2-5; clone_size: .
cdr3_aa: CASSLAQYPAGELFF; cdr3_nt: TGTGCCAGCAGCTTGGCTCAGTATCCGGCCGGGGAGCTGTTTTTT; d_call: .; v_call: TRBV5-4; j_call: TRBJ2-2; clone_size: .
cdr3_aa: CASRRDRVFGYEQYF; cdr3_nt: TGTGCCAGCAGAAGGGACAGGGTTTTCGGCTACGAGCAGTACTTC; d_call: .; v_call: TRBV12-1; j_call: TRBJ2-7; clone_size: .
cdr3_aa: CSAIASTPTGNTIYF; cdr3_nt: TGCAGCGCGATAGCCTCCACGCCAACCGGAAACACCATATATTTT; d_call: .; v_call: TRBV29-1; j_call: TRBJ1-3; clone_size: .
cdr3_aa: CASSRQATTSPLHF; cdr3_nt: TGTGCCAGCAGCAGACAGGCGACGACTTCACCCCTCCACTTT; d_call: .; v_call: TRBV28; j_call: TRBJ1-6; clone_size: .
cdr3_aa: CASSSERGHDTQYF; cdr3_nt: TGTGCCAGCAGCAGTGAACGGGGCCATGATACGCAGTATTTT; d_call: .; v_call: TRBV3-1/TRBV3-2; j_call: TRBJ2-3; clone_size: .
cdr3_aa: CASSFGGVETQYF; cdr3_nt: TGTGCCAGCAGCTTCGGCGGGGTCGAGACCCAGTACTTC; d_call: .; v_call: TRBV5-6; j_call: TRBJ2-5; clone_size: few
cdr3_aa: CASSLGWVNTEAFF; cdr3_nt: TGTGCCAGCAGCCTCGGCTGGGTTAACACTGAAGCTTTCTTT; d_call: .; v_call: TRBV7-2; j_call: TRBJ1-1; clone_size: .
cdr3_aa: CASSGPLYSSGGETQYF; cdr3_nt: TGTGCCAGCAGCGGACCCCTCTACTCTAGCGGAGGGGAGACCCAGTACTTC; d_call: TRBD2; v_call: TRBV3-1/TRBV3-2; j_call: TRBJ2-5; clone_size: .
cdr3_aa: CASSFQGQNTEAFF; cdr3_nt: TGTGCCAGCAGCTTCCAGGGACAGAACACTGAAGCTTTCTTT; d_call: .; v_call: TRBV7-9; j_call: TRBJ1-1; clone_size: .
cdr3_aa: CASSLGSGAVGELFF; cdr3_nt: TGTGCCAGCAGCTTAGGATCGGGGGCAGTCGGGGAGCTGTTTTTT; d_call: .; v_call: TRBV11-2; j_call: TRBJ2-2; clone_size: .
cdr3_aa: CASSLDNGGQIFYGYTF; cdr3_nt: TGTGCCAGCAGCTTAGATAATGGGGGACAGATCTTCTATGGCTACACCTTC; d_call: TRBD1; v_call: TRBV11-2; j_call: TRBJ1-2; clone_size: .
cdr3_aa: CASSVAPSGGYNEQFF; cdr3_nt: TGTGCCAGCAGCGTAGCTCCCAGCGGGGGGTACAATGAGCAGTTCTTC; d_call: TRBD2; v_call: TRBV9; j_call: TRBJ2-1; clone_size: .
cdr3_aa: CASSGGGYGYTF; cdr3_nt: TGTGCCAGTAGTGGAGGAGGCTATGGCTACACCTTC; d_call: .; v_call: TRBV19; j_call: TRBJ1-2; clone_size: .
cdr3_aa: CASNTGIGQPQHF; cdr3_nt: TGTGCCAGCAATACAGGAATAGGTCAGCCCCAGCATTTT; d_call: .; v_call: TRBV6-5; j_call: TRBJ1-5; clone_size: .
cdr3_aa: CASSMADYGYTF; cdr3_nt: TGTGCCAGTAGTATGGCTGACTATGGCTACACCTTC; d_call: .; v_call: TRBV19; j_call: TRBJ1-2; clone_size: .
cdr3_aa: CASSLGSRTGNTEAFF; cdr3_nt: TGCGCCAGCAGCCTAGGGAGTCGGACAGGGAACACTGAAGCTTTCTTT; d_call: TRBD1; v_call: TRBV4-1; j_call: TRBJ1-1; clone_size: .
cdr3_aa: CASSLNGGAGETQYF; cdr3_nt: TGTGCCAGCAGTTTGAACGGGGGGGCCGGAGAGACCCAGTACTTC; d_call: TRBD2; v_call: TRBV11-2; j_call: TRBJ2-5; clone_size: once
cdr3_aa: CASSELAGGPYEQYF; cdr3_nt: TGTGCCAGCAGCGAACTAGCGGGGGGGCCGTACGAGCAGTACTTC; d_call: TRBD2; v_call: TRBV7-2; j_call: TRBJ2-7; clone_size: .
cdr3_aa: CASSQGVAGGVNTEAFF; cdr3_nt: TGCGCCAGCAGCCAAGGAGTAGCAGGGGGTGTTAACACTGAAGCTTTCTTT; d_call: TRBD1; v_call: TRBV4-3; j_call: TRBJ1-1; clone_size: once